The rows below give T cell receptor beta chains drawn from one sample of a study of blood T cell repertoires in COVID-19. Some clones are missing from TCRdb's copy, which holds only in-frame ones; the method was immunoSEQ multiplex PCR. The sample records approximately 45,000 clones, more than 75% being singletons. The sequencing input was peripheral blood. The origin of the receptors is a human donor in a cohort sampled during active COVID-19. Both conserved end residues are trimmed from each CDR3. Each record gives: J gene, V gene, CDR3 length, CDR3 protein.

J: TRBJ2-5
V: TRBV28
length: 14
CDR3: ASSLSHKTGAQTQY

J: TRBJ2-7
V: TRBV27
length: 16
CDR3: ASSSVGLAGGPYYEQY

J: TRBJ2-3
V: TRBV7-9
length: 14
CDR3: ASSHPLAGRVDTQY

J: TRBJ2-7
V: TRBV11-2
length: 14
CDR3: ASSWPGLAASYEQY

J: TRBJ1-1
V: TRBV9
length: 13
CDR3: ASSVGRWMNTEAF

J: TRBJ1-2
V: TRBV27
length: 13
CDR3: ASSLLAGTNYGYT

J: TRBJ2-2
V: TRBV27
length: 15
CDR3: ASRLGLAGDAAGELF

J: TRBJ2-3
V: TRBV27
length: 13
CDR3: ASRPRTGGTDTQY

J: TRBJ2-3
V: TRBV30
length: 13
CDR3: AWSVLAGGSDTQY

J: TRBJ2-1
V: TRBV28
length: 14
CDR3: ASSSPAGGSYNEQF

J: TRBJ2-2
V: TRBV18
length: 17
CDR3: ASSPPRLAGVGNTGELF

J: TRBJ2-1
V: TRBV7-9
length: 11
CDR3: ASAPLSYNEQF

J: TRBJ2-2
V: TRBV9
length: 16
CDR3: ASSLRLAGDPNTGELF

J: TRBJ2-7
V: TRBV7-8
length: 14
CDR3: ASSPPGGPRAYEQY

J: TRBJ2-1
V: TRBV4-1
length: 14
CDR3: ASSPVGRVSYNEQF

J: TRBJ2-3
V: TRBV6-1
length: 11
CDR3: ASSEGTSGRTD

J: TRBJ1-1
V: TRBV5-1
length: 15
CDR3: ASSLAAYRAFNTEAF

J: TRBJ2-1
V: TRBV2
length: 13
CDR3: ASSDSGDRYNEQF

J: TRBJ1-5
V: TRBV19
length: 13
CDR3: ASSTGTGIGQPQH

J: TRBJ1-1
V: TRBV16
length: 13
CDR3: ASSQYGTVNTEAF

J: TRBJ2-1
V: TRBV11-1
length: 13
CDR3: ASSYTSGRADEQF

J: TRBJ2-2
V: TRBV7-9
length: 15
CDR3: ASSLGQSAGVNGELF

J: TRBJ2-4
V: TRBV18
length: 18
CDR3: ASSPMEGTGGVKAKNIQY

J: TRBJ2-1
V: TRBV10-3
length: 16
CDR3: AISFTLGLAATYNEQF

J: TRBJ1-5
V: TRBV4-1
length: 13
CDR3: ASSQEWGVGQPQH

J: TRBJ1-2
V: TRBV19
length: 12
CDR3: ASSAGGAGYGYT

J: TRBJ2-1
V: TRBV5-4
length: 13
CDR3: ASSLFQLGVNEQF

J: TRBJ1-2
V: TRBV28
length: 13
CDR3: ASSPGRGINYGYT

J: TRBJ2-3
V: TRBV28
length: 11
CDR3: ASSTQGTDTQY